The rows below give T cell receptor beta chains drawn from one sample of a study of blood T cell repertoires in COVID-19. Measured with immunoSEQ multiplex PCR; TCRdb has only the in-frame clones, and not every one. Among 150,000 or so clones listed, less than 80% were seen once. The sample was peripheral blood. The receptors were sampled from a woman aged 80 or older with active or convalescent COVID-19. CDR3s include the opening cysteine and the closing phenylalanine or tryptophan. A D gene is named only where the DNA matches it firmly. Clone size appears in some rows only: once, few, many, or a class for an expanded clone.

v_call	d_call	j_call	clone_size	cdr3_aa	cdr3_nt
TRBV20-1	.	TRBJ2-2	.	CSASEPSNGELFF	TGCAGTGCTAGTGAACCTAGTAACGGGGAGCTGTTTTTT
TRBV5-1	.	TRBJ2-3	.	CASSPQFLGTDTQYF	TGCGCCAGCAGTCCTCAATTCCTCGGGACAGATACGCAGTATTTT
TRBV28	.	TRBJ2-2	.	CASRRTRNTGELFF	TGTGCCAGCCGACGGACACGGAACACCGGGGAGCTGTTTTTT
TRBV5-6	TRBD1	TRBJ1-6	.	CASSTDRVTSYNSPLHF	TGTGCCAGCAGCACTGACAGGGTGACCTCCTATAATTCACCCCTCCACTTT
TRBV6-1	TRBD1	TRBJ1-3	.	CASTTTGLIGNTIYF	TGTGCCAGCACCACGACAGGGCTGATTGGAAACACCATATATTTT
TRBV5-4	TRBD1	TRBJ2-7	once	CASSVGQGRDEQYF	TGTGCCAGCAGCGTAGGACAGGGGAGGGACGAGCAGTACTTC
TRBV30	.	TRBJ1-5	.	CAWSVPRGRNNQPQHF	TGTGCCTGGAGTGTACCCCGCGGGAGAAACAATCAGCCCCAGCATTTT
TRBV15	.	TRBJ2-7	.	CATSRGKGAEQYF	TGTGCCACCAGCAGAGGAAAGGGAGCCGAGCAGTACTTC
TRBV11-3	TRBD2	TRBJ2-7	.	CASSISGGAYEQYF	TGTGCCAGCAGTATATCCGGGGGGGCCTACGAGCAGTACTTC
TRBV7-8	.	TRBJ1-1	.	CASSLANRKPNTEAFF	TGTGCCAGCAGCTTAGCGAATAGAAAACCGAACACTGAAGCTTTCTTT
TRBV30	.	TRBJ1-1	.	CAWGRGQPNTEAFF	TGTGCCTGGGGCCGCGGACAGCCGAACACTGAAGCTTTCTTT
TRBV13	.	TRBJ2-1	.	CASSLMQANEQFF	TGTGCCAGCAGCCTCATGCAGGCGAATGAGCAGTTCTTC
TRBV12-3/TRBV12-4	.	TRBJ2-3	.	CASSPTSTDTQYF	TGTGCCAGCAGTCCTACTAGCACAGATACGCAGTATTTT
TRBV18	.	TRBJ2-7	.	CASVQGPSYEQYF	TGTGCCAGCGTACAGGGCCCCTCCTACGAGCAGTACTTC
TRBV9	.	TRBJ2-7	.	CASSVATGEQYF	TGTGCCAGCAGCGTAGCTACGGGGGAGCAGTACTTC
TRBV19	TRBD1	TRBJ1-2	.	CASSKDREGRGGYTF	TGTGCCAGTAGTAAAGACAGGGAGGGGAGAGGAGGCTACACCTTC
TRBV19	TRBD1	TRBJ2-3	.	CASTRDRGSTDTQYF	TGTGCCAGTACCCGGGACAGGGGTAGCACAGATACGCAGTATTTT
TRBV24-1	TRBD1	TRBJ2-5	.	CATSGLKQGWQETQYF	TGTGCCACCAGTGGATTAAAACAGGGGTGGCAAGAGACCCAGTACTTC
TRBV9	.	TRBJ1-6	.	CASSVSGRVGLNSPLHF	TGTGCCAGCAGCGTAAGCGGACGGGTCGGATTAAATTCACCCCTCCACTTT
TRBV19	TRBD1	TRBJ1-6	many	CASSPPGQPNSPLHF	TGTGCCAGTAGTCCCCCGGGACAGCCGAATTCACCCCTCCACTTT
TRBV28	TRBD1	TRBJ1-6	.	CASRTPRRATGGPSPLHF	TGTGCCAGCAGAACACCCCGGAGGGCTACAGGGGGCCCCTCACCCCTCCACTTT
TRBV2	TRBD1	TRBJ1-2	few	CASSQTGGSPYGYTF	TGTGCCAGCAGTCAGACAGGGGGCTCCCCCTATGGCTACACCTTC
TRBV7-2	TRBD1	TRBJ1-1	.	CASSLRTGGENTEAFF	TGTGCCAGCAGCCTCCGGACAGGGGGGGAAAACACTGAAGCTTTCTTT
TRBV5-1	.	TRBJ2-1	.	CASSLDTYNEQFF	TGCGCCAGCAGCCTGGATACCTACAATGAGCAGTTCTTC
TRBV27	.	TRBJ2-3	once	CASSFGRGGTDTQYF	TGTGCCAGCAGTTTCGGCAGGGGTGGTACAGATACGCAGTATTTT
TRBV5-4	TRBD1	TRBJ2-1	.	CASSITGGPSNEQFF	TGTGCCAGCAGCATAACAGGGGGGCCGTCCAATGAGCAGTTCTTC
TRBV7-2	.	TRBJ2-3	.	CASSPTGDTQYF	TGTGCCAGCAGCCCAACAGGGGATACGCAGTATTTT
TRBV28	TRBD1	TRBJ1-2	.	CASRPTGFYGYTF	TGTGCCAGCAGGCCGACAGGGTTTTATGGCTACACCTTC
TRBV28	TRBD1	TRBJ2-7	.	CASSSLTTGVPYEQYF	TGTGCCAGCAGTTCCTTAACCACAGGGGTTCCCTACGAGCAGTACTTC
TRBV5-1	TRBD1	TRBJ2-2	.	CASSPDRQGTGELFF	TGCGCCAGCAGCCCGGACAGACAGGGCACCGGGGAGCTGTTTTTT
TRBV27	.	TRBJ1-3	.	CASSITATPGNTIYF	TGTGCCAGCAGTATAACAGCAACTCCTGGAAACACCATATATTTT
TRBV5-1	.	TRBJ1-2	.	CASSLDPGSLNYGYTF	TGCGCCAGCAGCTTGGATCCGGGGTCCCTTAACTATGGCTACACCTTC
TRBV9	TRBD1	TRBJ2-7	.	CASSVRQGYEQYF	TGTGCCAGCAGCGTAAGACAGGGGTACGAGCAGTACTTC
TRBV6-5	.	TRBJ2-3	.	CASSRGLLGDTQYF	TGTGCCAGCAGCAGGGGCCTTCTCGGGGATACGCAGTATTTT
TRBV27	.	TRBJ1-1	.	CASRRGSEAFF	TGTGCCAGTCGGAGAGGTTCTGAAGCTTTCTTT
TRBV13	.	TRBJ2-5	once	CASSSRGDQETQYF	TGTGCCAGCAGCTCCAGGGGGGACCAAGAGACCCAGTACTTC
TRBV5-6	TRBD1	TRBJ1-2	.	CASSVDRALYGYTF	TGTGCCAGCAGCGTGGACAGGGCCCTATATGGCTACACCTTC
TRBV12-5	.	TRBJ2-7	once	CASSLRGSRNEQYF	TGTGCTAGTAGCTTGCGGGGATCGAGGAACGAGCAGTACTTC
TRBV7-2	TRBD2	TRBJ2-5	.	CASSPPPSGEFQTQYF	TGTGCCAGCAGCCCCCCCCCTAGCGGGGAATTCCAGACCCAGTACTTC
TRBV5-1	.	TRBJ1-3	.	CASSLESSNTIYF	TGCGCCAGCAGCTTGGAAAGTAGCAACACCATATATTTT
TRBV6-6	TRBD2	TRBJ2-7	.	CATRGGSSYEQYF	TGTGCCACCCGGGGAGGGAGCTCCTACGAGCAGTACTTC